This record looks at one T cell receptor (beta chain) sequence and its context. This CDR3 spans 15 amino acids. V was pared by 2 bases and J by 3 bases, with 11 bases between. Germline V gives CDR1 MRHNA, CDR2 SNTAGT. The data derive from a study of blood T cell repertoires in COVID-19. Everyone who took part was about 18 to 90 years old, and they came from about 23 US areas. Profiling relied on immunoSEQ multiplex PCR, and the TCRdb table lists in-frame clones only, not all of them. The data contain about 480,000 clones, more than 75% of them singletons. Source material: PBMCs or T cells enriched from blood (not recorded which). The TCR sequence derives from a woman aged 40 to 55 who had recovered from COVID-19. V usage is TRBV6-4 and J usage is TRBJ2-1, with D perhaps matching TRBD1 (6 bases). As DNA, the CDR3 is TGTGCCAGCAGTGACATGGGACATAGCTACAATGAGCAGTTCTTC. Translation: CASSDMGHSYNEQFF.